One and the same sample provided the 3 T cell receptor beta chains below, sequenced in a study of T cell responses to AZD1222 COVID-19 vaccine. Sequencing used immunoSEQ multiplex PCR; TCRdb keeps in-frame clones, though not all of them. Of some 180,000 clones in the sample, approximately 94% were seen once. This specimen was peripheral blood, taken 28 days after the second AZD1222 dose. The receptors come from an adult who received the AZD1222 COVID-19 vaccine.

This clone was counted once. The chain's CDR3 is CAKTALGNQPQHF. In DNA, the CDR3 is TGTGCTAAGACAGCCTTGGGCAATCAGCCCCAGCATTTT. V gene TRBV12-5 combines with J gene TRBJ1-5, with a weak D call TRBD1 (5 bases). Germline V gives CDR1 LGHNT, CDR2 FRNRAP. Trimming cost V 10 bases and J 2 bases, with 12 bases left between them. This CDR3 is 13 amino acids long.

J is TRBJ1-2 and V is TRBV19, with D maybe TRBD1 (5 bases). From germline, CDR1 is LNHDA and CDR2 SQIVND (reference sequence). Trimming removed 8 bases from V and 8 bases from J, with 12 bases in between. The CDR3 covers 11 residues. The DNA of the CDR3 is TGTGCCAGTTCCCAGGGTGGCGGCTACACCTTC. Its translation is CASSQGGGYTF.

The V and J genes are TRBV5-5 and TRBJ1-2; the match to TRBD1 covers 8 bases. This CDR3 has 13 amino acids. The junction had 2 bases not matched to a gene; V was cut back by 4 bases and J by 3 bases. Germline loops: CDR1 SGHKS, CDR2 YYEKEE (reference sequence). CDR3 sequence (DNA): TGTGCCAGCAGCGGGACAGGAGACTATGGCTACACCTTC. Translation gives CASSGTGDYGYTF.